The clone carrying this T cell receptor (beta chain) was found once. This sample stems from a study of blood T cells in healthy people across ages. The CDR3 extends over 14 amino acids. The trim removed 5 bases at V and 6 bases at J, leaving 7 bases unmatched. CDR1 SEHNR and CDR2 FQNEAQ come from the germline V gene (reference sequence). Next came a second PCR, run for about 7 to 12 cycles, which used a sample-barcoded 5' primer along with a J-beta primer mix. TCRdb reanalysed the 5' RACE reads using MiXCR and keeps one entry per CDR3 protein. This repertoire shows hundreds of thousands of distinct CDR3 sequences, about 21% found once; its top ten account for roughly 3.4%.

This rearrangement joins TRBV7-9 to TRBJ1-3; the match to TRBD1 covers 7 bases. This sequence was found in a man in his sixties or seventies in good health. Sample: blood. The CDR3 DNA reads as TGTGCCAGCAGCCGGGGACAGCCCGAAAACACCATATATTTT. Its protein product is CASSRGQPENTIYF.